The table lists the clone carrying this TCR beta chain with many counts. The antigen is not known. These data come from a study of CD8 T cells in ankylosing spondylitis. The CDR3 consists of 14 residues. Germline V CDR1 and CDR2: SGHDT, YYEEEE. J gave up 7 bases and V 4 bases, and 2 bases lay outside the gene matches. Library preparation for TCR beta used quantitative 5'-RACE with molecular barcodes. MiXCR was run by TCRdb on the 5' RACE reads, yielding one entry per CDR3 protein. The sample contains 90,000 to 100,000 distinct CDR3 sequences, about 8.5% of which appear only once. Study results and caveats: Among TCR beta sequences, a motif of several highly homologous variants appeared characteristic of ankylosing spondylitis blood. Peripheral blood held disease-linked clones only at relatively low frequency, and these were CD8+. Reported data indicate significant enrichment of disease-linked clones within matched ankylosing spondylitis synovial fluid.

What was sequenced was blood, either unsorted or a sorted T cell fraction (not recorded which). J is TRBJ2-2 and V is TRBV5-6; 12 nucleotides agree with TRBD2. The sequence derives from a male donor with ankylosing spondylitis or in good health (not recorded which). CDR3 DNA sequence: TGTGCCAGCAGCGGACTAGCGGGGAACGGGGAGCTGTTTTTT. As protein: CASSGLAGNGELFF. Full variable domain (missing parts from reference TRBV5-6 and TRBJ2-2): DAGVTQSPTHLIKTRGQQVTLRCSPKSGHDTVSWYQQALGQGPQFIFQYYEEEERQRGNFPDRFSGHQFPNYSSELNVNALLLGDSALYLCASSGLAGNGELFFGEGSRLTVL.